The next 23 T cell receptor beta chains were all read from a single sample in a study of T cells in Graves' hyperthyroidism and ophthalmopathy. Amplification targeted TCR beta CDR3 regions from RNA transcripts. An initial round of RT-PCR targeting the TCR CDR3 relied on the HTBI primer set. TCRdb reprocessed the multiplex PCR reads via MiXCR and lists one record per CDR3 protein. The sample lists 400,000 to 550,000 distinct CDR3 sequences, 13% to 15% occurring once. Specimen: blood. These receptor sequences come from a woman aged 18-29 years with Graves' hyperthyroidism.

This clonotype was seen at least ten times. The rearrangement links TRBV20-1 to TRBJ2-3; 8 nucleotides agree with TRBD2. This CDR3 contains 14 residues. The ends lost 3 bases at V and 3 bases at J; junction bases unmatched: 5. In germline, CDR1 is DFQATT, CDR2 SNEGSKA (reference sequence). The CDR3 spells CSASGRARTDTQYF. In DNA, the CDR3 is TGCAGTGCTAGCGGGAGGGCCAGGACAGATACGCAGTATTTT.

The chain couples TRBV4-1 to TRBJ2-1; D is possibly TRBD2 (5 bases). Trimming took off 8 bases at V and 7 bases at J, with 24 bases between the two ends. CDR3 size: 16 residues. Germline lookup yields CDR1 MGHRA and CDR2 YSYEKL. The DNA of the CDR3 is TGCGCCAGCTGCCGGTCCGCGGAGGATTTAACAAATGAGCAGTTCTTC. It codes for CASCRSAEDLTNEQFF.

This clonotype was observed at least ten times. The rearrangement uses TRBV7-6 and TRBJ2-5; 7 bases fit TRBD1. This CDR3 is 18 amino acids long. Germline CDR1 reads SGHVS; CDR2 reads FNYEAQ. The V gene end was trimmed by 5 bases and the J gene end by 1 base; junction bases not matched to a gene: 16. The CDR3 here is CASSPRGDSQRVQETQYF. The CDR3 nucleotides are TGTGCCAGCAGCCCAAGAGGGGACAGTCAGCGAGTCCAAGAGACCCAGTACTTC.

This clonotype showed up just a few times. The chain couples TRBV9 to TRBJ2-1, with a possible D match to TRBD2 (6 bases). CDR1 is SGDLS, CDR2 YYNGEE, per germline. CDR3 size: 16 residues. V lost 0 bases and J lost 5, with 15 bases in between. The CDR3 nucleotides read TGTGCCAGCAGCGTAGTGGCTGGCGGAGGGGACAATGAGCAGTTCTTC. This encodes CASSVVAGGGDNEQFF.

Note on this clonotype: A much larger clone lies a single base off, so this may be a read error. The J gene is TRBJ1-1, the V gene TRBV5-8; D may be TRBD1 (6 bases). Deletions cut 3 bases from V and 6 bases from J, with 21 bases between. The CDR3 sequence is 16 residues long. Looked up from germline, CDR1 is SGHTS and CDR2 is YDEGEE. The CDR3: CASSSSGTNINAEAFF. The CDR3 nucleotides read TGTGCCAGCAGCTCGTCCGGGACAAACATCAACGCTGAAGCTTTCTTT.

The rearrangement uses TRBV7-2 and TRBJ2-2; D tentatively reads TRBD1 or TRBD2 (5 bases each). Germline V gene lookup returns CDR1 SGHTA and CDR2 FQGNSA. The ends were cut back, 6 bases at V and 0 bases at J, with 11 bases in the middle. The CDR3 spans 15 residues. The CDR3 loop is CASRRGSANTGELFF. CDR3 sequence (DNA): TGTGCCAGCAGGAGGGGCAGCGCGAACACCGGGGAGCTGTTTTTT.

The chain joins TRBV24-1 to TRBJ2-5; the D is unclear. The CDR3 spans 16 residues. Germline V CDR1 and CDR2: KGHDR, SFDVKD. Trimming removed 5 bases at V and 4 bases at J, with 19 bases between. The CDR3 region is CATSVPRPGLGETQYF. The DNA for the CDR3 is TGTGCCACCAGTGTCCCACGTCCTGGTTTGGGAGAGACCCAGTACTTC.

This clonotype has just a few counts. The chain recombines TRBV6-1 with TRBJ2-3; D may be TRBD1 (6 bases). The V gene's germline CDR1 is MNHNS and CDR2 SASEGT. The length of the CDR3 is 17 residues. Trimming pared 6 bases from V and 4 bases from J, leaving 23 bases between. The CDR3 sequence: CASRRLPTGLWPDTQYF. The CDR3 DNA reads as TGTGCCAGCAGACGCCTACCTACAGGGCTCTGGCCAGATACGCAGTATTTT.

In this sample, this clonotype turned up many times. The gene calls are TRBV30 and TRBJ2-7; D tentatively reads TRBD1 or TRBD2 (5 bases each). Germline V gene lookup returns CDR1 GTSNPN and CDR2 SVGIG (reference sequence). The length of the CDR3 is 15 residues. V lost 2 bases and J 1 base, leaving 15 bases between the germline ends. Here the CDR3 DNA reads TGTGCCTGGAGTAGGTGGGGACGGGGATCCTACGAGCAGTACTTC. Translation: CAWSRWGRGSYEQYF.

This chain links TRBV29-1 with TRBJ1-1; TRBD1 matches at 10 bases. The germline CDR1 and CDR2 sequences are SQVTM and ANQGSEA. The CDR3 loop spans 15 amino acids. The V segment lost 6 bases and the J segment 0 bases; nucleotides outside the gene matches: 7. CDR3 region: CSVLHGTGVNTEAFF. The DNA of the CDR3 is TGCAGCGTCCTCCATGGGACAGGGGTGAACACTGAAGCTTTCTTT. Full variable domain (rest looked up from reference TRBV29-1 and TRBJ1-1): SAVISQKPSRDICQRGTSLTIQCQVDSQVTMMFWYRQQPGQSLTLIATANQGSEATYESGFVIDKFPISRPNLTFSTLTVSNMSPEDSSIYLCSVLHGTGVNTEAFFGQGTRLTVV.

The V call is TRBV4-1, the J call TRBJ2-2, with D possibly being TRBD1 (7 bases). Germline CDR1 reads MGHRA; CDR2 reads YSYEKL. This CDR3 is 15 amino acids long. V lost 1 base, J lost 4 bases, and 10 bases lay in between. As DNA, the CDR3 is TGCGCCAGCAGCCAAGGACAGGGAGGCACCGGGGAGCTGTTTTTT. Amino acid sequence: CASSQGQGGTGELFF.

This clonotype was seen repeatedly, ten times or more. The chain recombines TRBV15 with TRBJ1-1; D might be TRBD1 (6 bases). Per germline, CDR1 LNHNV and CDR2 YYDKDF (reference sequence). Trimming removed 0 bases at V and 10 bases at J, with 18 bases between. CDR3 length: 15 amino acids. The CDR3 region has the DNA TGTGCCACCAGCAGAGAGAGGGACACAGATTTTGGAGCTTTCTTT. Amino acid sequence: CATSRERDTDFGAFF.

This clonotype was seen ten or more times. The chain combines TRBV12-5 with TRBJ2-5; TRBD1 might be the D (6 bases). This CDR3 region has 14 residues. The germline V gene has CDR1 LGHNT and CDR2 FRNRAP. V was clipped by 6 bases and J by 6 bases, with 17 bases between them. The CDR3 protein is CASGNNRVWKTQYF. CDR3 nucleotides: TGTGCTAGTGGCAACAACAGGGTTTGGAAGACCCAGTACTTC.

This clonotype was seen at least ten times. The J gene is TRBJ2-5, the V gene TRBV28; the match to TRBD1 covers 12 bases. In germline, CDR1 is MDHEN, CDR2 SYDVKM. V dropped 5 bases and J dropped 5; count of bases not matched to a gene: 3. The CDR3 is 14 residues long. The CDR3 loop is CASSGTGGRETQYF. CDR3 bases: TGTGCCAGCAGTGGGACAGGGGGCCGCGAGACCCAGTACTTC.

This clonotype was seen ten or more times. CDR3 in amino acids: CASSRGTPNTEAFF. The DNA of the CDR3 is TGTGCCAGCAGCCGAGGGACACCAAACACTGAAGCTTTCTTT. V is TRBV12-3 or TRBV12-4 and J is TRBJ1-1; tentative D call: TRBD1 (6 bases). Trimming cost V 6 bases and J 2 bases, with 13 bases left between them. The CDR3 totals 14 residues.

This clonotype was seen at least ten times. The V gene is TRBV30, the J gene TRBJ1-2; TRBD1 agrees at 9 bases. Per germline, CDR1 GTSNPN and CDR2 SVGIG (reference sequence). The CDR3 runs to 15 residues. The V gene end was trimmed by 4 bases and the J gene end by 2 bases; junction bases not matched to a gene: 8. CDR3 sequence: CAWTLGGTGNYGYTF. CDR3 DNA sequence: TGTGCCTGGACCCTGGGGGGGACAGGGAACTATGGCTACACCTTC.

This clonotype occurred many times. The chain employs TRBV19 and TRBJ2-1, with D possibly being TRBD2 (5 bases). The CDR3 extends over 14 amino acids. Per the germline V gene, CDR1 is LNHDA and CDR2 is SQIVND (reference sequence). V was cut by 5 bases and J by 5 bases, with 13 bases left in between. The CDR3 loop reads CASSFQRRNNEQFF. As DNA, the CDR3 is TGTGCCAGTAGTTTCCAGCGGAGAAACAATGAGCAGTTCTTC.

The chain has TRBV18 and TRBJ1-3; weak D call: TRBD1 (6 bases). The CDR3 spans 15 residues. Trimming cost V 0 bases and J 2 bases, with 8 bases left between them. In germline, CDR1 is KGHSH, CDR2 LQKENI. This CDR3 is CASSPPYRAGNTIYF. The CDR3, as DNA: TGTGCCAGCTCACCACCGTACAGGGCTGGAAACACCATATATTTT. Full variable domain (missing parts from reference TRBV18 and TRBJ1-3): NAGVMQNPRHLVRRRGQEARLRCSPMKGHSHVYWYRQLPEEGLKFMVYLQKENIIDESGMPKERFSAEFPKEGPSILRIQQVVRGDSAAYFCASSPPYRAGNTIYFGEGSWLTVV.

This clonotype was picked up a small number of times. The V and J genes are TRBV20-1 and TRBJ2-1; 9 bases line up with TRBD2. CDR3 size: 15 residues. Germline V lookup: CDR1 DFQATT, CDR2 SNEGSKA (reference sequence). Trimming cost V 1 base and J 0 bases; bases outside gene matches: 1. CDR3 coding DNA: TGCAGTGCTAGAGCTAGCGGGGACTCCTACAATGAGCAGTTCTTC. It yields the protein CSARASGDSYNEQFF.

The chain links TRBV20-1 to TRBJ2-7; 8 bases fit TRBD2. Trimming at V came to 6 bases and at J to 2 bases, leaving 6 bases not matched to a gene. This CDR3 spans 13 amino acids. The germline CDR1 and CDR2 sequences are DFQATT and SNEGSKA (reference sequence). The CDR3 DNA is TGCAGTGCCCAAGAGCGGGAGCCCTACGAGCAGTACTTC. The encoded protein is CSAQEREPYEQYF.

This clonotype showed up many times. J is TRBJ1-4 and V is TRBV2; no reliable D call. The V end lost 10 bases, the J end lost 6 bases, and 9 bases lay between the germline ends. CDR1 SNHLY and CDR2 FYNNEI come from the germline V gene. CDR3 length equals 11 residues. The CDR3 loop is CAIQADEKLFF. DNA for the CDR3: TGTGCCATCCAGGCAGATGAAAAACTGTTTTTT. Supplemented by reference TRBV2 and TRBJ1-4, the full variable domain reads EPEVTQTPSHQVTQMGQEVILRCVPISNHLYFYWYRQILGQKVEFLVSFYNNEISEKSEIFDDQFSVERPDGSNFTLKIRSTKLEDSAMYFCAIQADEKLFFGSGTQLSVL.

In this sample, this clonotype turned up many times. The chain is built from TRBV28 and TRBJ2-1, with 14 bases matching TRBD2. This CDR3 is 15 amino acids long. Germline CDR1 and CDR2: MDHEN and SYDVKM. The ends lost 6 bases at V and 8 bases at J; junction bases unmatched: 6. The CDR3 sequence: CASSPGTSGRHEQFF. CDR3 bases: TGTGCCAGCAGCCCCGGGACTAGCGGGAGACATGAGCAGTTCTTC.

This clonotype was detected many times. V gene TRBV7-9 combines with J gene TRBJ1-2; D uncertain. The CDR3 covers 14 residues. From germline, CDR1 is SEHNR and CDR2 FQNEAQ (reference sequence). The ends were cut back, 1 base at V and 8 bases at J, with 14 bases in the middle. CDR3 sequence (DNA): TGTGCCAGCAGCTTAGATCGCAGGCAGGAGGGCTACACCTTC. It specifies CASSLDRRQEGYTF.